What follows are 30 T cell receptor beta chains derived from one specimen sequenced in a study of radiotherapy plus CTLA-4 blockade in lung cancer. The repertoire was sequenced with immunoSEQ multiplex PCR; TCRdb's copy has only in-frame clones and lacks some. In the table there are roughly 100,000 clones, 85% to 90% of which are singletons. This specimen consisted of peripheral blood, obtained from a patient treated with radiotherapy plus ipilimumab. All receptors derive from a human donor with non-small cell lung cancer that progressed on radiotherapy plus ipilimumab. Some clones in this sample may be carry-over from other donors' samples.

The J gene is TRBJ1-1, the V gene TRBV12-5; possible D gene TRBD1, 5 bases. With 6 bases removed from V and 8 bases from J, the gap between germline ends came to 13 bases. CDR3 length equals 12 residues. Germline V gene lookup returns CDR1 LGHNT and CDR2 FRNRAP. CDR3 residues: CASGSGRTEAFF. In nucleotides, the CDR3 is TGTGCTAGTGGGTCGGGACGGACCGAAGCTTTCTTT.

This clone was seen a handful of times. CDR3 bases: TGTGCCAGCAGTTACTCGGGGGGCGCAAACACTGAAGCTTTCTTT. This translates into CASSYSGGANTEAFF. V usage is TRBV6-6 and J usage is TRBJ1-1; D is possibly TRBD1 (6 bases). The germline V gene has CDR1 MNHNY and CDR2 SVGAGI (reference sequence). This CDR3 is built from 15 residues. The germline V and J ends were trimmed by 0 bases and 2 bases, with 10 bases remaining between them.

J is TRBJ2-3 and V is TRBV20-1; perhaps TRBD2 as D (5 bases). V was pared by 2 bases and J by 6 bases, with 6 bases between. The CDR3 totals 11 residues. The germline gives CDR1 DFQATT, CDR2 SNEGSKA (reference sequence). CDR3 residues: CSARSGDTQYF. The CDR3 DNA reads TGCAGTGCTAGATCGGGGGATACGCAGTATTTT.

The chain is built from TRBV6-1 and TRBJ1-5, with D maybe TRBD1 (6 bases). Germline V CDR1 and CDR2: MNHNS, SASEGT. V dropped 8 bases and J dropped 6 bases, with 17 bases sitting between them. There are 14 residues in the CDR3. CDR3: CASLLGGGVQPQHF. CDR3 DNA sequence: TGTGCCAGCCTACTGGGGGGCGGCGTTCAGCCCCAGCATTTT.

This chain joins TRBV5-1 and TRBJ1-1; D possibly corresponds to TRBD1 (6 bases). The CDR3 runs 14 residues. The V end was cut by 4 bases, the J end by 1 base, with 11 bases between. The germline V gene encodes CDR1 SGHRS and CDR2 YFSETQ. The CDR3 DNA sequence: TGCGCCAGCAGCCTTGACAGGAGGAACACTGAAGCTTTCTTT. Amino acids: CASSLDRRNTEAFF.

CDR3 in DNA: TGTGCCAGCTCACCGAACCAGGAGGCTAGCACAGATACGCAGTATTTT. Its translation is CASSPNQEASTDTQYF. The V and J genes are TRBV18 and TRBJ2-3; the D gene is possibly TRBD2 (5 bases). CDR1 and CDR2 from the germline V gene are KGHSH and LQKENI. The CDR3 loop spans 16 amino acids. V lost 3 bases to trimming and J lost 0 bases, with 13 bases between them.

This chain connects TRBV5-6 to TRBJ2-7, with D perhaps being TRBD1 or TRBD2 (6 bases each). Germline assignment: CDR1 SGHDT and CDR2 YYEEEE. There are 14 residues in the CDR3. With 4 bases removed from V and 5 bases from J, the gap between germline ends came to 16 bases. The CDR3 sequence is CASSTTKGGNEQYF. CDR3 sequence (DNA): TGTGCCAGCAGCACGACGAAGGGGGGTAACGAGCAGTACTTC.

Concerning this clone: At one of its ends the junction is not consistent with the germline gene, which may arise from a read error. The rearrangement uses TRBV7-7 and TRBJ1-3, with TRBD1 identical over 8 bases. The CDR3 consists of 16 residues. Germline CDR1 SSHAT, CDR2 FNYEAQ (reference sequence). The DNA for the CDR3 is TGTGCTAGCAGCCCTGGGACAGGCAACTCTGGAAACACCATATATTTT. Translated: CASSPGTGNSGNTIYF. The full variable domain, rest sourced from reference TRBV7-7 and TRBJ1-3, is GAGVSQSPRYKVTKRGQDVTLRCDPISSHATLYWYQQALGQGPEFLTYFNYEAQPDKSGLPSDRFSAERPEGSISTLTIQRTEQRDSAMYRCASSPGTGNSGNTIYFGEGSWLTVV.

V gene TRBV13 combines with J gene TRBJ2-7; D might be TRBD1 (5 bases). Per the germline V gene, CDR1 is PRHDT and CDR2 is FYEKMQ (reference sequence). Trimming cost V 5 bases and J 5 bases, with 25 bases left between them. CDR3 length: 17 residues. In nucleotides, the CDR3 is TGTGCCAGCAGCCCACAGGAAGGGCCCAGTAGTAAAAACGAGCAGTACTTC. It encodes CASSPQEGPSSKNEQYF.

Only one count was recorded for this clone. The V gene is TRBV10-3, the J gene TRBJ2-5, with D hard to call. The V and J ends lost 4 bases and 2 bases respectively, with 8 bases between them. CDR1 and CDR2 from the germline V gene are ENHRY and SYGVKD. The CDR3 runs 13 residues. CDR3 DNA sequence: TGTGCCATCAGTGTGGGCAGTCAAGAGACCCAGTACTTC. It yields the protein CAISVGSQETQYF.

The chain employs TRBV7-8 and TRBJ1-5; TRBD1 is a possible D gene (5 bases). Germline V gene sequence: CDR1 SGHVS, CDR2 FQNEAQ. V was clipped by 4 bases and J by 3 bases, with 10 bases between them. There are 14 residues in the CDR3. This CDR3 is CASSSGTVNQPQHF. CDR3 coding DNA: TGTGCCAGCAGCTCCGGGACGGTCAATCAGCCCCAGCATTTT.

The chain joins TRBV6-5 to TRBJ2-2, with 7 bases lining up with TRBD1. This CDR3 comprises 15 residues. Trimming removed 1 base from V and 6 bases from J; junction bases left unmatched: 5. The V gene's germline CDR1 is MNHEY and CDR2 SVGAGI. Written as DNA, the CDR3 is TGTGCCAGCAGTTACTGGGGACAGAAAGCCGGGGAGCTGTTTTTT. It specifies CASSYWGQKAGELFF.

The rearrangement uses TRBV25-1 and TRBJ2-2; the D is unclear. The ends were cut back, 3 bases at V and 8 bases at J, with 4 bases in the middle. Per germline, CDR1 MGHDK and CDR2 SYGVNS. The CDR3 length is 11 residues. The CDR3 sequence: CASSDMGELFF. The CDR3 DNA sequence: TGTGCCAGCAGTGATATGGGGGAGCTGTTTTTT.

V is TRBV5-1 and J is TRBJ2-3; TRBD2 matches 12 bases. This CDR3 spans 19 amino acids. J gave up 4 bases and V 2 bases, and 14 bases lay outside the gene matches. Germline V gives CDR1 SGHRS, CDR2 YFSETQ. CDR3: CASSFGSGLAGRSADTQYF. As DNA, the CDR3 is TGCGCCAGCAGCTTCGGGTCCGGACTAGCGGGGAGAAGCGCAGATACGCAGTATTTT.

This rearrangement joins TRBV7-2 to TRBJ1-2; 7 bases fit TRBD1. The trim removed 4 bases at V and 5 bases at J, leaving 4 bases unmatched. The CDR3 consists of 13 residues. CDR1 is SGHTA and CDR2 is FQGNSA in the germline V gene. CDR3 coding DNA: TGTGCCAGCAGCTCACAGGGGCGGTATGGCTACACCTTC. Translating gives CASSSQGRYGYTF.

This clone was observed a few times. This chain uses TRBV4-1 with TRBJ2-1; 10 bases are shared with TRBD2. Trimming cost V 1 base and J 3 bases; bases outside gene matches: 9. The V gene's germline CDR1 is MGHRA and CDR2 YSYEKL. The CDR3 is made up of 18 amino acids. The CDR3 here is CASSQGRQAGGRYNEQFF. The CDR3 DNA reads TGCGCCAGCAGCCAAGGACGTCAAGCGGGGGGGCGCTACAATGAGCAGTTCTTC.

The rearrangement joins TRBV7-9 to TRBJ2-6; D is uncertain. The CDR3 consists of 14 residues. The ends were cut back, 5 bases at V and 0 bases at J, with 5 bases in the middle. CDR1 and CDR2 (germline): SEHNR, FQNEAQ (reference sequence). The CDR3 is CASSRYSGANVLTF. CDR3 nucleotide sequence: TGTGCCAGCAGCCGATACTCTGGGGCCAACGTCCTGACTTTC.

The sample holds a few counts of this clone. This chain joins TRBV28 and TRBJ1-4; D ambiguous. Looked up from germline, CDR1 is MDHEN and CDR2 is SYDVKM. This CDR3 is built from 13 residues. Trimming took off 2 bases at V and 8 bases at J, with 9 bases between the two ends. CDR3 in DNA: TGTGCCAGCAGTTTACGGAGGACCGAAAAACTGTTTTTT. This gives the protein CASSLRRTEKLFF.

This clone was recorded once. The V call is TRBV6-5, the J call TRBJ2-7; 7 positions match TRBD1. The CDR3 runs 14 residues. Per the germline V gene, CDR1 is MNHEY and CDR2 is SVGAGI. J gave up 1 base and V 5 bases, and 5 bases lay outside the gene matches. The DNA for the CDR3 is TGTGCCAGCAGTAACAGGGGAGAGTCCTACGAGCAGTACTTC. This gives the protein CASSNRGESYEQYF.

This clone was counted a single time. The chain couples TRBV2 to TRBJ1-2; the match to TRBD1 covers 12 bases. The CDR3 totals 15 residues. The trim removed 2 bases at V and 8 bases at J, leaving 6 bases unmatched. Germline CDR1 SNHLY, CDR2 FYNNEI. The CDR3 here is CASSENYGTGGGYTF. CDR3 nucleotides: TGTGCCAGCAGTGAAAATTACGGGACAGGGGGCGGCTACACCTTC. The whole variable domain, remainder taken from reference TRBV2 and TRBJ1-2, is EPEVTQTPSHQVTQMGQEVILRCVPISNHLYFYWYRQILGQKVEFLVSFYNNEISEKSEIFDDQFSVERPDGSNFTLKIRSTKLEDSAMYFCASSENYGTGGGYTFGSGTRLTVV.

V usage is TRBV10-3 and J usage is TRBJ1-3; D is ambiguous. Germline CDR1 and CDR2: ENHRY and SYGVKD. V lost 8 bases and J 0 bases, leaving 11 bases between the germline ends. The CDR3 runs 14 residues. CDR3 nucleotides: TGTGCCATCGGCGCGGTCCTCTCTGGAAACACCATATATTTT. This gives the protein CAIGAVLSGNTIYF.

The V call is TRBV7-2, the J call TRBJ2-7, with D possibly being TRBD2 (5 bases). The CDR3 loop spans 13 amino acids. The germline V gene encodes CDR1 SGHTA and CDR2 FQGNSA. Trimming shortened V by 1 base and J by 9 bases, and 13 bases separated the two germline ends. The DNA for the CDR3 is TGTGCCAGCAGCTTAGTAGGACTTTGGGTGCAGTACTTC. Its protein is CASSLVGLWVQYF.

This clone was seen only a few times. The CDR3 loop is CATSRVAGGYEQFF. The CDR3, as DNA: TGTGCCACCAGTCGAGTAGCGGGGGGGTATGAGCAGTTCTTC. The V gene is TRBV15, the J gene TRBJ2-1, with TRBD2 identical over 11 bases. Per germline, CDR1 LNHNV and CDR2 YYDKDF (reference sequence). The CDR3 is 14 amino acids. V gave up 6 bases and J gave up 8 bases; unmatched junction bases: 6. The variable domain in full, with the rest retrieved from reference TRBV15 and TRBJ2-1, is DAMVIQNPRYQVTQFGKPVTLSCSQTLNHNVMYWYQQKSSQAPKLLFHYYDKDFNNEADTPDNFQSRRPNTSFCFLDIRSPGLGDTAMYLCATSRVAGGYEQFFGPGTRLTVL.

This clone is a singleton in its sample. The chain recombines TRBV28 with TRBJ1-1; 7 nucleotides line up with TRBD1. The CDR3 runs 14 residues. Looked up from germline, CDR1 is MDHEN and CDR2 is SYDVKM. The V gene end was trimmed by 5 bases and the J gene end by 1 base; junction bases not matched to a gene: 4. CDR3 amino acids: CASSTGVPNTEAFF. CDR3 coding DNA: TGTGCCAGCAGTACAGGGGTCCCGAACACTGAAGCTTTCTTT. The whole variable domain, filled in from reference TRBV28 and TRBJ1-1, reads DVKVTQSSRYLVKRTGEKVFLECVQDMDHENMFWYRQDPGLGLRLIYFSYDVKMKEKGDIPEGYSVSREKKERFSLILESASTNQTSMYLCASSTGVPNTEAFFGQGTRLTVV.

CDR3 coding DNA: TGTGCCAGCAGTTTAGTTTGGGACAGGGGCTCCTACGAGCAGTACTTC. Translation: CASSLVWDRGSYEQYF. The rearrangement links TRBV27 to TRBJ2-7; 10 bases are shared with TRBD1. Trimming at V came to 2 bases and at J to 0 bases, leaving 4 bases not matched to a gene. The length of the CDR3 is 16 residues. The germline V gene encodes CDR1 MNHEY and CDR2 SMNVEV (reference sequence).

This chain uses TRBV7-6 with TRBJ2-7; perhaps D is TRBD1 or TRBD2 (7 bases each). The V gene lost 1 base and the J gene lost 3 bases, with 16 bases spanning the gap. Germline lookup yields CDR1 SGHVS and CDR2 FNYEAQ. There are 16 residues in the CDR3. As DNA, the CDR3 is TGTGCCAGCAGCTTAGAACAGGGGACTATCCTCTACGAGCAGTACTTC. Translating gives CASSLEQGTILYEQYF.

The chain combines TRBV5-1 with TRBJ1-1, with 10 bases lining up with TRBD1. Germline V gene lookup returns CDR1 SGHRS and CDR2 YFSETQ. The J segment lost 4 bases and the V segment lost 4 bases, leaving 1 base of the junction unmatched. This CDR3 comprises 13 residues. The CDR3 loop reads CASSRTGGTEAFF. Written as DNA, the CDR3 is TGCGCCAGCAGCCGGACAGGGGGCACTGAAGCTTTCTTT.

This chain links TRBV7-2 with TRBJ1-5, with D maybe TRBD1 (5 bases). The CDR3 length is 14 residues. The germline CDR1 and CDR2 sequences are SGHTA and FQGNSA. V was pared by 4 bases and J by 1 base, with 8 bases between. Here the CDR3 reads CASSYRDSNQPQHF. CDR3 coding DNA: TGTGCCAGCAGCTACCGGGACAGCAATCAGCCCCAGCATTTT.

The V gene is TRBV7-9, the J gene TRBJ2-6; tentative D call: TRBD1 (5 bases). The CDR3 contains 15 residues. The germline gives CDR1 SEHNR, CDR2 FQNEAQ (reference sequence). Trimming pared 2 bases from V and 3 bases from J, leaving 8 bases between. The CDR3 protein is CASSLSGFGANVLTF. The CDR3 DNA follows: TGTGCCAGCAGCTTATCAGGGTTTGGGGCCAACGTCCTGACTTTC.

This clone was found a few times. The chain recombines TRBV18 with TRBJ1-3; 7 bases agree with TRBD1. The CDR3 has 14 residues. V dropped 3 bases and J dropped 10; count of bases not matched to a gene: 9. CDR1 and CDR2 (germline): KGHSH, LQKENI. Written as DNA, the CDR3 is TGTGCCAGCTCACCCGGACAGGTCGGGTTTACCATATATTTT. Amino acid sequence: CASSPGQVGFTIYF.